This T cell receptor (beta chain) was documented in a study of blood T cells in healthy people across ages. Study-level findings and limits: Naive T cell percentage showed a strong correlation with the diversity of TCR beta.

It was with a sample-barcoded 5' primer and a J-beta primer mix that a second PCR of about 6 to 11 cycles was run. Sequencing of every sample gave 2.5 million or more CDR3-containing paired-end reads. TCRdb reanalysed the 5' RACE reads using MiXCR and keeps one entry per CDR3 protein. The sample has around 2 million distinct CDR3 sequences, approximately 39% seen once; the top ten hold under 25%. The CDR3 loop spans 15 amino acids. V dropped 5 bases and J dropped 5; count of bases not matched to a gene: 9. Looked up from germline, CDR1 is MNHNY and CDR2 is SVGAGI (reference sequence). Regarding this clonotype: Its antigen is not identified.

The TCR sequence derives from a human donor in good health. The sample taken for sequencing was blood. V is TRBV6-6 and J is TRBJ2-5; TRBD1 agrees at 9 bases. CDR3 in DNA: TGTGCCAGCAGTCTTACAGGGGGCGAAGGTGAGACCCAGTACTTC. Translated, it gives CASSLTGGEGETQYF.